Given below is one TCR beta chain in context. Its antigen is unknown. This sample was taken from a study of CD8+ T cells in alopecia areata. Across the whole study: Tofacitinib administration to treated patients was oral, at 5 to 10 mg twice daily. Study outcomes and limitations: In scalp, tofacitinib significantly decreased clonality and expanded CD8+ clones among the top 100. Persistence of many expanded lesional clones was seen in scalp and blood during tofacitinib.

Extracted from the samples, RNA was reverse transcribed into cDNA to serve as the sequencing template. Method: immunoSEQ multiplex PCR; TCRdb's copy keeps in-frame clones and lacks some. Of fewer than 150,000 clones listed, less than 60% are singletons. There are 12 residues in the CDR3. The germline V gene encodes CDR1 LNHNV and CDR2 YYDKDF (reference sequence). V lost 1 base, J lost 12 bases, and 12 bases lay in between. Documented treatment: oral pan-JAK inhibitor, 5-10 mg twice daily. Sorted populations comprised CD4+ and CD8+ T cells obtained from PBMCs. The receptor was derived from a human donor with alopecia areata. The chain joins TRBV15 to TRBJ1-1, with D unresolved. Source: CD4+ T cells sorted from blood, taken at week 24, from a patient treated with tofacitinib. The CDR3, as DNA: TGTGCCACCAGCAGAGTGAAGACGACGCCTTTCTTT. Encoded protein: CATSRVKTTPFF.